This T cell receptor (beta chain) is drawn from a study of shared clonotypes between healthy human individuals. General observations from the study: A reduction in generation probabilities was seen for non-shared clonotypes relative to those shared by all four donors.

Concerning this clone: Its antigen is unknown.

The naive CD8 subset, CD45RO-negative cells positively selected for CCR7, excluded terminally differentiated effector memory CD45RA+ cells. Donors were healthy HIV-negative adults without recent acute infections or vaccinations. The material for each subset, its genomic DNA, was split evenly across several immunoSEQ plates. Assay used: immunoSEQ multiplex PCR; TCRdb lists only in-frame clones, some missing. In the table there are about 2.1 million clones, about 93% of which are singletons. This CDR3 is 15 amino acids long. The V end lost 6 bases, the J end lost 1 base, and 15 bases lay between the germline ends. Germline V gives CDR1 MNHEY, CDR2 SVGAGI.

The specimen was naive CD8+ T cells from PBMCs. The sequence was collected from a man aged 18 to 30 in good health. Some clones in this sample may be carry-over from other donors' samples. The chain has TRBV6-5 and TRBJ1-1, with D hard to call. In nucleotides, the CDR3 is TGTGCCAGCAGACAAGCCCGATACGGGAACACTGAAGCTTTCTTT. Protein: CASRQARYGNTEAFF.